The sequence of this TCR beta chain was determined in a study of blood T cell repertoires in COVID-19. Libraries were prepared by immunoSEQ multiplex PCR; TCRdb keeps only in-frame clonotypes and omits some of them. The profile shows a few hundred thousand clones, roughly 86% of them singletons. Germline CDR1 and CDR2: MDHEN and SYDVKM. The CDR3 covers 12 residues. With 1 base removed from V and 6 bases from J, the gap between germline ends came to 7 bases. What was sequenced was PBMCs or T cells enriched from blood (not recorded which). This rearrangement joins TRBV28 to TRBJ2-7; D not certain. This TCR derives from a man aged 18 to 29 with acute COVID-19. This CDR3 reads CASSLSGSEQYF. The CDR3 DNA reads as TGTGCCAGCAGTTTATCTGGCAGCGAGCAGTACTTC.